These 9 T cell receptor beta chains were all obtained from the same sample, sequenced in a study of blood T cell repertoires in COVID-19. Repertoires were generated with immunoSEQ multiplex PCR, while TCRdb's copy carries only in-frame clones and drops some. This table holds 200,000 or so clones, 85% to 90% found once. The specimen was PBMCs or T cells enriched from blood (not recorded which). The receptors originated from a woman aged 18 to 35 in a cohort exposed to, infected with or recovered from COVID-19 (not recorded which).

The chain combines TRBV29-1 with TRBJ1-1; 7 bases are a match to TRBD1. The germline V gene has CDR1 SQVTM and CDR2 ANQGSEA. V lost 5 bases, J lost 0 bases, and 3 bases stayed unmatched. CDR3 length: 13 amino acids. The CDR3 DNA sequence: TGCAGCGTTCAGGGGGTGATGAACACTGAAGCTTTCTTT. Its protein product is CSVQGVMNTEAFF.

The V and J genes are TRBV16 and TRBJ2-5, with D perhaps TRBD2 (6 bases). CDR3 length equals 13 residues. Germline-derived CDR1 and CDR2 are KGHSY and FQNENV. The ends were cut back, 2 bases at V and 5 bases at J, with 9 bases in the middle. The CDR3 region has the DNA TGTGCCAGCAGCCAAGGACGGGAGGAGACCCAGTACTTC. Its translation: CASSQGREETQYF.

This clone was seen a few times. The V and J genes are TRBV7-8 and TRBJ1-3; D is perhaps TRBD1 (5 bases). This CDR3 has 16 residues. The germline V and J ends were trimmed by 5 bases and 0 bases, with 14 bases remaining between them. Germline V gene lookup returns CDR1 SGHVS and CDR2 FQNEAQ. DNA for the CDR3: TGTGCCAGCAGCCGAGACGGGGGTCCCTCTGGAAACACCATATATTTT. It encodes CASSRDGGPSGNTIYF.

V gene TRBV24-1 combines with J gene TRBJ2-5; 7 bases line up with TRBD1. Germline V gene data show CDR1 as KGHDR and CDR2 as SFDVKD. The CDR3 has 14 amino acids. Trimming at V came to 3 bases and at J to 4 bases, leaving 4 bases not matched to a gene. CDR3 amino acids: CATSDTGAGETQYF. DNA for the CDR3: TGTGCCACCAGTGATACAGGGGCGGGAGAGACCCAGTACTTC.

The rearrangement links TRBV5-1 to TRBJ2-2; 9 nucleotides match TRBD2. The CDR3 has 15 amino acids. The germline CDR1 and CDR2 sequences are SGHRS and YFSETQ. J lost 3 bases, V lost 1 base, and 1 base had no gene match. As DNA, the CDR3 is TGCGCCAGCAGCTTGTTAGCGGGAGACACCGGGGAGCTGTTTTTT. Translation: CASSLLAGDTGELFF.

The chain carries TRBV6-5 and TRBJ2-7; TRBD2 agrees at 9 bases. The CDR3 runs 14 residues. Per the germline V gene, CDR1 is MNHEY and CDR2 is SVGAGI. V lost 6 bases, J lost 4 bases, and 7 bases stayed unmatched. The CDR3 here is CASSRAGGSYEQYF. For the CDR3, the DNA is TGTGCCAGCAGCAGGGCGGGGGGGTCTTACGAGCAGTACTTC.

The chain joins TRBV3-1 (or the pseudogene TRBV3-2) to TRBJ1-5, with D possibly being TRBD1 (6 bases). The CDR3 is 14 residues long. V was trimmed by 1 base and J by 5 bases, leaving 9 bases between them. Per the germline V gene, CDR1 is LGHDT and CDR2 is YNNKEL (reference sequence). In nucleotides, the CDR3 is TGTGCCAGCAGCCAAGGATCAGGGGATCAGCCCCAGCATTTT. Protein product: CASSQGSGDQPQHF.

The J gene is TRBJ2-1, the V gene TRBV9, with D possibly matching TRBD2 (6 bases). CDR3 length equals 15 residues. The V gene lost 4 bases and the J gene lost 0 bases, with 11 bases spanning the gap. Germline values: CDR1 SGDLS, CDR2 YYNGEE. CDR3 bases: TGTGCCAGCAGCACCGACGGGGGCTCCTACAATGAGCAGTTCTTC. As protein: CASSTDGGSYNEQFF. The full variable domain, rest sourced from reference TRBV9 and TRBJ2-1, is DSGVTQTPKHLITATGQRVTLRCSPRSGDLSVYWYQQSLDQGLQFLIQYYNGEERAKGNILERFSAQQFPDLHSELNLSSLELGDSALYFCASSTDGGSYNEQFFGPGTRLTVL.

The chain employs TRBV6-5 and TRBJ1-2; tentatively, D is TRBD1 (6 bases). CDR3 length: 13 amino acids. The V and J ends lost 5 bases and 7 bases respectively, with 14 bases between them. The germline gives CDR1 MNHEY, CDR2 SVGAGI. CDR3 sequence reads: CASSRHREGGYTF. The CDR3, as DNA: TGTGCCAGCAGTCGCCACAGGGAAGGTGGCTACACCTTC.